One and the same sample provided the 16 T cell receptor beta chains below, sequenced in a study of blood T cell repertoires in COVID-19. TCRdb keeps only in-frame clones here, not all; method: immunoSEQ multiplex PCR. The sample records about 45,000 clones, 88% being singletons. Sample: peripheral blood. Every receptor here comes from a human donor in a cohort sampled during active COVID-19.

This clone was counted between two and nine times. V and J are TRBV11-2 and TRBJ2-7; weak D call: TRBD2 (7 bases). Trimming shortened V by 5 bases and J by 5 bases, and 19 bases separated the two germline ends. Looked up from germline, CDR1 is SGHAT and CDR2 is FQNNGV. This CDR3 is 15 amino acids long. The CDR3 DNA reads TGTGCCAGCAGCCTCGTTGGGGGGGCTTACGACGAGCAGTACTTC. Translating gives CASSLVGGAYDEQYF.

This sequence joins TRBV19 and TRBJ2-7; D may be TRBD1 (7 bases). Germline CDR1 reads LNHDA; CDR2 reads SQIVND (reference sequence). CDR3 length: 13 amino acids. V dropped 9 bases and J dropped 3 bases, with 15 bases sitting between them. The DNA for the CDR3 is TGTGCCAGCCGACAGGGAGGCCTCTACGAGCAGTACTTC. Translating it yields CASRQGGLYEQYF.

The V gene is TRBV4-3, the J gene TRBJ2-1, with D possibly being TRBD2 (7 bases). The CDR3 spans 15 residues. Germline CDR1 is LGHNA and CDR2 is YSLEER. Trimming removed 4 bases from V and 2 bases from J, with 12 bases in between. CDR3 nucleotides: TGCGCCAGCAGCCTAGGCGGGGGCCCCTACAATGAGCAGTTCTTC. Protein: CASSLGGGPYNEQFF.

This chain links TRBV25-1 with TRBJ1-2; TRBD1 matches at 12 bases. Looked up from germline, CDR1 is MGHDK and CDR2 is SYGVNS. The CDR3 consists of 13 residues. V was clipped by 4 bases and J by 7 bases; unmatched bases: 1. The CDR3 nucleotides are TGTGCCAGCAGTGGGGGACAGGGGGCTGGCTACACCTTC. Protein product: CASSGGQGAGYTF.

This clone has a handful of counts. The J gene is TRBJ2-7, the V gene TRBV3-1 (or the pseudogene TRBV3-2); D is unclear. Trimming took off 3 bases at V and 2 bases at J, with 5 bases between the two ends. Germline V CDR1 and CDR2: LGHDT, YNNKEL (reference sequence). This CDR3 is built from 12 residues. The CDR3 region is CASSHDTYEQYF. As DNA, the CDR3 is TGTGCCAGCAGCCACGACACCTACGAGCAGTACTTC.

V is TRBV6-5 and J is TRBJ2-1; the D gene is possibly TRBD1 (6 bases). V was trimmed by 8 bases and J by 7 bases, leaving 15 bases between them. Germline V CDR1 and CDR2: MNHEY, SVGAGI. This CDR3 is 13 amino acids long. The chain's CDR3 is CASGDRGLNEQFF. DNA of the CDR3: TGTGCCAGCGGGGATAGGGGGTTGAATGAGCAGTTCTTC.

This chain uses TRBV11-2 with TRBJ2-1; 9 nucleotides align to TRBD1. The junction had 10 bases not matched to a gene; V was cut back by 1 base and J by 9 bases. CDR3 size: 16 residues. Germline CDR1 is SGHAT and CDR2 is FQNNGV. The CDR3 here is CASSLVETGGRSEQFF. Here the CDR3 DNA reads TGTGCCAGCAGCTTAGTCGAGACAGGGGGTCGGAGTGAGCAGTTCTTC.

V is TRBV7-2 and J is TRBJ1-2; maybe TRBD1 (6 bases). This CDR3 spans 17 amino acids. CDR1 is SGHTA, CDR2 FQGNSA, per germline. The ends were cut back, 1 base at V and 5 bases at J, with 20 bases in the middle. CDR3 region: CASSLDLAGVRRYGYTF. In DNA, the CDR3 is TGTGCCAGCAGCTTAGATCTGGCAGGGGTTAGAAGATATGGCTACACCTTC.

J is TRBJ2-2 and V is TRBV30; D remains ambiguous. The V end was cut by 3 bases, the J end by 6 bases, with 8 bases between. The CDR3 has 12 amino acids. Germline assignment: CDR1 GTSNPN and CDR2 SVGIG (reference sequence). The CDR3 here is CAWRVQAGELFF. The CDR3 coding sequence is TGTGCCTGGAGGGTTCAGGCCGGGGAGCTGTTTTTT.

This chain connects TRBV9 to TRBJ1-1; D gene unclear. Germline CDR1 is SGDLS and CDR2 is YYNGEE. Trimming shortened V by 1 base and J by 2 bases, and 9 bases separated the two germline ends. The CDR3 loop spans 14 amino acids. DNA of the CDR3: TGTGCCAGCAGCGTAAAAACTGAAAACACTGAAGCTTTCTTT. Translated: CASSVKTENTEAFF.

This clone is a singleton in its sample. The chain uses TRBV18 and TRBJ1-1; the D is unclear. Germline V gives CDR1 KGHSH, CDR2 LQKENI. Trimming cost V 2 bases and J 0 bases, with 10 bases left between them. The CDR3 extends over 15 amino acids. The CDR3 nucleotides read TGTGCCAGCTCACCAATTATCCGTATGAACACTGAAGCTTTCTTT. Translation: CASSPIIRMNTEAFF. The whole variable domain, remainder taken from reference TRBV18 and TRBJ1-1, is NAGVMQNPRHLVRRRGQEARLRCSPMKGHSHVYWYRQLPEEGLKFMVYLQKENIIDESGMPKERFSAEFPKEGPSILRIQQVVRGDSAAYFCASSPIIRMNTEAFFGQGTRLTVV.

The V call is TRBV9, the J call TRBJ1-6; 11 nucleotides align to TRBD1. The trim removed 0 bases at V and 9 bases at J, leaving 5 bases unmatched. This CDR3 region has 16 residues. Germline CDR1 SGDLS, CDR2 YYNGEE. In DNA, the CDR3 is TGTGCCAGCAGCGTAGGTCCGGGACAGGGGGGTTCACCCCTCCACTTT. The encoded protein is CASSVGPGQGGSPLHF.

The chain joins TRBV4-1 to TRBJ1-5, with unresolved D. Germline-derived CDR1 and CDR2 are MGHRA and YSYEKL. This CDR3 spans 14 amino acids. The V end lost 1 base, the J end lost 2 bases, and 6 bases lay between the germline ends. The CDR3 loop reads CASSQVEGNQPQHF. CDR3 coding DNA: TGCGCCAGCAGCCAAGTGGAGGGCAATCAGCCCCAGCATTTT.

This clone was found a few times. V is TRBV9 and J is TRBJ2-2; 7 nucleotides align to TRBD1. Per germline, CDR1 SGDLS and CDR2 YYNGEE. With 5 bases clipped from V and 3 bases from J, the junction kept 7 bases outside the gene matches. The CDR3 spans 15 residues. The CDR3 sequence: CASRRGDSYTGELFF. The CDR3 nucleotides are TGTGCCAGCAGGAGAGGGGACAGCTACACCGGGGAGCTGTTTTTT.

The genes are TRBV7-3 and TRBJ2-1; weak D call: TRBD2 (7 bases). In germline, CDR1 is SGHTA, CDR2 FQGTGA. Trimming took 5 bases from V and 7 from J, leaving 15 bases between them. The CDR3 spans 14 residues. The CDR3 DNA is TGTGCCAGCAGCAAATCGGGGGGCCTAAATGAGCAGTTCTTC. Encoded protein: CASSKSGGLNEQFF.

This clone has a single count. The J gene is TRBJ1-1, the V gene TRBV6-5, with a tentative D call TRBD1 (5 bases). This CDR3 has 14 amino acids. The V end was cut by 4 bases, the J end by 1 base, with 10 bases between. The germline V gene encodes CDR1 MNHEY and CDR2 SVGAGI. The CDR3 DNA reads TGTGCCAGCAGTTGGGGGAGGAGGAACACTGAAGCTTTCTTT. Translated, it gives CASSWGRRNTEAFF.